Each of the 8 T cell receptor beta chains below was sequenced from the same sample in a study of shared clonotypes between healthy human individuals. Sequencing used immunoSEQ multiplex PCR; TCRdb keeps in-frame clones, though not all of them. The repertoire holds roughly 2.2 million clones, with roughly 92% as singletons. The specimen sequenced was naive CD4+ T cells from PBMCs. Subset of the sample: CD45RA+ positively selected. The source is a man aged 18 to 35 in good health. Some clones in this sample may be carry-over from other donors' samples.

The chain uses TRBV28 and TRBJ2-4; a possible D gene is TRBD1 (6 bases). This CDR3 is 15 amino acids long. Trimming removed 5 bases at V and 0 bases at J, with 11 bases between. Per the germline V gene, CDR1 is MDHEN and CDR2 is SYDVKM. DNA of the CDR3: TGTGCCAGCAGTCCCGGGACACTAGCCAAAAACATTCAGTACTTC. Residues: CASSPGTLAKNIQYF.

This chain connects TRBV6-4 to TRBJ1-2, with a possible D match to TRBD1 (5 bases). This CDR3 is 14 amino acids long. Germline CDR1 reads MRHNA; CDR2 reads SNTAGT. The V and J ends lost 3 bases and 2 bases respectively, with 10 bases between them. The chain's CDR3 is CASSEEPGNYGYTF. Here the CDR3 DNA reads TGTGCCAGCAGTGAAGAGCCAGGGAACTATGGCTACACCTTC.

This clone was observed a handful of times. The chain is built from TRBV18 and TRBJ1-5; D remains unclear. CDR3 length equals 15 residues. V lost 3 bases and J lost 2, with 11 bases in between. Germline V gene data show CDR1 as KGHSH and CDR2 as LQKENI. CDR3 sequence: CASSPGAVGNQPQHF. For the CDR3, the DNA is TGTGCCAGCTCACCTGGAGCAGTAGGCAATCAGCCCCAGCATTTT.

This clone has a single count. Different DNA sequences within this sample yield the same CDR3. The gene calls are TRBV18 and TRBJ2-2; possible D gene TRBD1, 6 bases. Deletions cut 0 bases from V and 0 bases from J, with 11 bases between. Per the germline V gene, CDR1 is KGHSH and CDR2 is LQKENI. The CDR3 has 17 amino acids. The CDR3 reads CASSPPAGESNTGELFF. In nucleotides, the CDR3 is TGTGCCAGCTCACCACCCGCAGGGGAGTCGAACACCGGGGAGCTGTTTTTT.

The chain carries TRBV7-8 and TRBJ2-2; D gene uncertain. CDR1 and CDR2 from the germline V gene are SGHVS and FQNEAQ. This CDR3 is built from 14 residues. V shed 5 bases and J shed 5 bases, with 12 bases lying between them. The CDR3 sequence: CASSLRSETGELFF. The CDR3 DNA is TGTGCCAGCAGCCTCCGATCCGAGACCGGGGAGCTGTTTTTT.

The chain has TRBV5-1 and TRBJ1-5; the match to TRBD1 covers 8 bases. The CDR3 contains 15 residues. Germline CDR1 is SGHRS and CDR2 is YFSETQ. V was pared by 4 bases and J by 6 bases, with 9 bases of the junction left unmatched. The CDR3 loop reads CASSPSTGGGQPQHF. The CDR3 DNA reads as TGCGCCAGCAGCCCCAGTACAGGGGGAGGTCAGCCCCAGCATTTT.

The genes are TRBV29-1 and TRBJ2-7, with 11 nucleotides matching TRBD1. Unmatched junction bases numbered 13, after V lost 0 bases and J lost 9 bases. Germline CDR1 reads SQVTM; CDR2 reads ANQGSEA. The CDR3 is 16 amino acids. CDR3 coding DNA: TGCAGCGTTGAAGATCGGCACGGGACAGGGGGGCTAGGGCAGTACTTC. It codes for CSVEDRHGTGGLGQYF.

The chain couples TRBV5-8 to TRBJ2-7; 8 bases are shared with TRBD2. J gave up 6 bases and V 4 bases, and 6 bases lay outside the gene matches. Germline CDR1 reads SGHTS; CDR2 reads YDEGEE. The CDR3 is made up of 13 amino acids. CDR3: CASSVGREREQYF. The CDR3 nucleotides are TGTGCCAGCAGCGTCGGGAGGGAGCGCGAGCAGTACTTC.